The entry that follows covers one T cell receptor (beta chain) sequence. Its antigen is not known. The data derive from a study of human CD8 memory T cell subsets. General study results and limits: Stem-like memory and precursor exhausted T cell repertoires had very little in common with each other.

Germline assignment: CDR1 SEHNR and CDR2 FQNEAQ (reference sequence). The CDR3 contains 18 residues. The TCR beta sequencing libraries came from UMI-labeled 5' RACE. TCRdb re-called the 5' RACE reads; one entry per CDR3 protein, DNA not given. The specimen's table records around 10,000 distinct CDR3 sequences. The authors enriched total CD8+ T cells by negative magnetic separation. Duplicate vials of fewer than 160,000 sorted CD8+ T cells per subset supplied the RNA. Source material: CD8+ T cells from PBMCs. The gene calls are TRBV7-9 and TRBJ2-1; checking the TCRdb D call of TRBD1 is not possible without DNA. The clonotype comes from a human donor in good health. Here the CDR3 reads CASSPRQGLGGLYNEQFF.